This TCR beta chain was recovered during a study of metastatic and nonmetastatic thyroid tumors. Looking at the study overall: Malignant thyroid and benign thyroid patients provided blood and tumor or nodule tissue whose repertoires were compared. Overall study results and limits: In blood and tumor, TCR beta diversity was reportedly significantly higher in malignant thyroid tumors than in benign nodules.

Thyroid surgery was preceded by no treatment in any patient. This clone is judged medium-sized. Its antigen is not identified. Under the authors' procedure: A distant-metastasis classifier for papillary thyroid cancer was built using CDR3 differences across clinicopathological groups. Using MiXCR, TCRdb reanalyzed the PCR reads. TCRdb assigned the V and J calls; the authors' analysis was not used. There are 30,000 to 45,000 clones in the sample; under 25% occur only once, and about 16% lies in the top ten. The length of the CDR3 is 14 residues. Per germline, CDR1 MNHNS and CDR2 SASEGT. V was cut by 5 bases and J by 2 bases, with 13 bases left in between.

The receptor comes from a female donor with papillary thyroid cancer or a benign thyroid nodule (not recorded which). Some clones in this sample may be carry-over from other donors' samples. The chain uses TRBV6-1 and TRBJ2-7, with a tentative D call TRBD2 (6 bases). Specimen: blood. Written as DNA, the CDR3 is TGTGCCAGCAGTCTTTGGAGGGCCCCCTACGAGCAGTACTTC. Its translation: CASSLWRAPYEQYF.